Included here is one T cell receptor (beta chain) sequence, with context. Antigen specificity is unknown. The data belong to a study of CD8 T cells in Susac syndrome. Study-level results: A relatively small number of individuals underwent TCR sequencing and HLA analysis.

In blood CD8+ and CD4+ T cells, TCR beta underwent sequencing. Treatment-naive patients with stable or active relapsing-remitting disease were the multiple sclerosis controls. Random-hexamer reverse transcription was applied to roughly 0.5 to 1 ug RNA. With immunoSEQ multiplex PCR, TCR beta CDR3 was amplified across 54 Vbeta and 13 Jbeta. TCRdb fed the immunoSEQ multiplex PCR reads into MiXCR, producing one record per CDR3 protein. The sample includes about 250,000 distinct CDR3 sequences, about 94% seen only once; the top ten take 0.065% to 0.075%. This TCR was recovered from a human donor with multiple sclerosis. The sample consisted of CD4+ T cells from PBMCs.

The CDR3 loop is CSVDPGQGLDEKLFF. The CDR3 DNA is TGCAGTGTTGACCCGGGACAGGGATTAGATGAAAAACTGTTTTTT. The chain links TRBV20-1 to TRBJ1-4; 9 bases are shared with TRBD1. Germline CDR1 reads DFQATT; CDR2 reads SNEGSKA (reference sequence). Trimming cost V 7 bases and J 6 bases; bases outside gene matches: 12. This CDR3 contains 15 residues.